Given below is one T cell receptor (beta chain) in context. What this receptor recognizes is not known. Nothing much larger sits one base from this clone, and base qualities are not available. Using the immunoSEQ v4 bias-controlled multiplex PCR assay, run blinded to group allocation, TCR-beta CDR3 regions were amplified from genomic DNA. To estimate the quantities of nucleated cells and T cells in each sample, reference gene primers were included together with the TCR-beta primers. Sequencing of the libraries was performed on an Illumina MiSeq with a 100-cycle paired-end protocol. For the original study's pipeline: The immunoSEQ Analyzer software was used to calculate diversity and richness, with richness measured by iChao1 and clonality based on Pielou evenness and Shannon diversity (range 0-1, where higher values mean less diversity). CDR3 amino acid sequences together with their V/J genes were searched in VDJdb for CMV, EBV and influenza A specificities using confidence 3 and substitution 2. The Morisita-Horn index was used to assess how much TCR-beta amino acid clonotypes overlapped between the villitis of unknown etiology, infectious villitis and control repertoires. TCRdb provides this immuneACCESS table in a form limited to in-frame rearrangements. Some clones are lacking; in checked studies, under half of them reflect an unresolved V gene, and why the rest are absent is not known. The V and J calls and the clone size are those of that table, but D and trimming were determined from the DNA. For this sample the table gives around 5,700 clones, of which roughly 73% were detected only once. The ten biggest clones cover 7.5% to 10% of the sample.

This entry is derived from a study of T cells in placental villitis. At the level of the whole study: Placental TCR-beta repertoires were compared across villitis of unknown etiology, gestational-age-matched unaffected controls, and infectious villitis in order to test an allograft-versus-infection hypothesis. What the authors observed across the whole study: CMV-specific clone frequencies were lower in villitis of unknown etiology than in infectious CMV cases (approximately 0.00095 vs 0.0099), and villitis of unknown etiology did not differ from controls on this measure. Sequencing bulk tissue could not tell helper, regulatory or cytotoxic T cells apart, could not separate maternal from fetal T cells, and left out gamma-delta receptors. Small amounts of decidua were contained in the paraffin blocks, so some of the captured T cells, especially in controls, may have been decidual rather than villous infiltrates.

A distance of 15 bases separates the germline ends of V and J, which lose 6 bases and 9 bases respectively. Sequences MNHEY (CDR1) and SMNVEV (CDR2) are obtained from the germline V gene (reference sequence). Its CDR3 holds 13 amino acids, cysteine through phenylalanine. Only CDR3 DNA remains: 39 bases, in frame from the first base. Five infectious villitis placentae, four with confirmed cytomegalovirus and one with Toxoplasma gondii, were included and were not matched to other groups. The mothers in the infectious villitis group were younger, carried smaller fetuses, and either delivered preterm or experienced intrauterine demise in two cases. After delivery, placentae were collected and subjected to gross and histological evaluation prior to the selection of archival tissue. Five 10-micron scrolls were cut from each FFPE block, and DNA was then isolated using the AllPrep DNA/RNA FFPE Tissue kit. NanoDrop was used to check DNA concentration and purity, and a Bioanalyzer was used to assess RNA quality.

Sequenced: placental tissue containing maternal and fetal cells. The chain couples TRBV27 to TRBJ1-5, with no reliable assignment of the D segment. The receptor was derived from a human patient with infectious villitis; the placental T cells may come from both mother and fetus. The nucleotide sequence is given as TGTGCCAGCAGAATCCTTCTCGCGGCGCCCCAGCATTTT. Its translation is CASRILLAAPQHF.